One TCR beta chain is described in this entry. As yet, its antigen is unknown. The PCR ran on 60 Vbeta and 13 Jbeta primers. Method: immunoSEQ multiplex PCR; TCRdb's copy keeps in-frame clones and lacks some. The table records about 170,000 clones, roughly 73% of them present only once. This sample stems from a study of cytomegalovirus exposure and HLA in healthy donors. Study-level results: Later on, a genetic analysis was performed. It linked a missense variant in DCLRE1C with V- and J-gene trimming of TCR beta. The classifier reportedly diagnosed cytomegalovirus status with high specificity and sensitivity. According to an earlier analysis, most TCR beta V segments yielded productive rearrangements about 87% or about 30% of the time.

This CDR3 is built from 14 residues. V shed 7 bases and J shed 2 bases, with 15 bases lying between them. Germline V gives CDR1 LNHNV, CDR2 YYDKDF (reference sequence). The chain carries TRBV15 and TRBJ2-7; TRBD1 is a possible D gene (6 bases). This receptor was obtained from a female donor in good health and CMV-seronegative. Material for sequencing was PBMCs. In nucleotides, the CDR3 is TGTGCCACCATCCCGGACAGTCCCCCCTACGAGCAGTACTTC. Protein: CATIPDSPPYEQYF.